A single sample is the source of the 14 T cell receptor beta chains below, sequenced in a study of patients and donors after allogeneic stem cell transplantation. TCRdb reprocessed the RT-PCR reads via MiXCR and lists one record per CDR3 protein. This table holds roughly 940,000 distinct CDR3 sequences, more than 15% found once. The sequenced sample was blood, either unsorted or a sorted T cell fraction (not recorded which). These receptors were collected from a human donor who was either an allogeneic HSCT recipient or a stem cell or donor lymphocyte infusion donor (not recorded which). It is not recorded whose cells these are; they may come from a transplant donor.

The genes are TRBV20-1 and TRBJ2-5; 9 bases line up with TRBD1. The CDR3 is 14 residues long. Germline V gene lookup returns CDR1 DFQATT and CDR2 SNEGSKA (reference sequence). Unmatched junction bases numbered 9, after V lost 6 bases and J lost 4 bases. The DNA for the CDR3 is TGCAGTGCCCAAGGGACAGGGTTAAGAGAGACCCAGTACTTC. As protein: CSAQGTGLRETQYF.

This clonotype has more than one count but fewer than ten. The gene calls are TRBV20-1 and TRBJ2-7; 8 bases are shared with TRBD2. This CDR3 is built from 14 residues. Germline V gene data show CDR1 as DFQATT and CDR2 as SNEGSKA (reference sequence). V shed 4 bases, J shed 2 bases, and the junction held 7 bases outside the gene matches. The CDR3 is CSAITAGGPYEQYF. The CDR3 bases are TGCAGTGCTATCACCGCGGGGGGCCCCTACGAGCAGTACTTC.

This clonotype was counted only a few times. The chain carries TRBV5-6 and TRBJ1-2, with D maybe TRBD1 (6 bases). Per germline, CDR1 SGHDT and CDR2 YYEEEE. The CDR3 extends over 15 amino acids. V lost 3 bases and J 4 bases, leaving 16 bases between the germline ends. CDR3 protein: CASSYGEQGFYGYTF. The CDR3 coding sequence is TGTGCCAGCAGCTACGGAGAACAGGGCTTCTATGGCTACACCTTC.

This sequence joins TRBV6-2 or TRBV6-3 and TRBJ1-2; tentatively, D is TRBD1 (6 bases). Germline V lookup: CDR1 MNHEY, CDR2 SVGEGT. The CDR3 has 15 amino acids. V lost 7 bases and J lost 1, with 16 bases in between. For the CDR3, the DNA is TGTGCCAGCAAGAGTCTAACAGGGCTTAACTATGGCTACACCTTC. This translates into CASKSLTGLNYGYTF.

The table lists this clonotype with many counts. CDR3 in amino acids: CASSGTSLVDTGELFF. CDR3 nucleotide sequence: TGTGCCAGCAGTGGCACTAGCTTAGTGGACACCGGGGAGCTGTTTTTT. V is TRBV2 and J is TRBJ2-2; D is possibly TRBD2 (6 bases). Germline lookup yields CDR1 SNHLY and CDR2 FYNNEI. This CDR3 spans 16 amino acids. The V end lost 4 bases, the J end lost 3 bases, and 15 bases lay between the germline ends.

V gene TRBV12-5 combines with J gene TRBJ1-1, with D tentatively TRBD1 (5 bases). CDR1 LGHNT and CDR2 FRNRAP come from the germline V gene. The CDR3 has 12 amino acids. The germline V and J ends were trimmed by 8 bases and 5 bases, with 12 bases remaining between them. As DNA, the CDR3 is TGTGCTAGTCAGGGCTCGAATACTGAAGCTTTCTTT. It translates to CASQGSNTEAFF.

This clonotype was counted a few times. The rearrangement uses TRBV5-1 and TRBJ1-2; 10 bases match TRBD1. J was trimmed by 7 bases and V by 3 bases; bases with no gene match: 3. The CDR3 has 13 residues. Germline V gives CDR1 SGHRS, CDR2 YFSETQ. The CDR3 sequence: CASSSGTGAGYTF. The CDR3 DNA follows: TGCGCCAGCAGCTCGGGGACAGGGGCTGGCTACACCTTC. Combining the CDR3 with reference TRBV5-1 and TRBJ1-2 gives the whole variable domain KAGVTQTPRYLIKTRGQQVTLSCSPISGHRSVSWYQQTPGQGLQFLFEYFSETQRNKGNFPGRFSGRQFSNSRSEMNVSTLELGDSALYLCASSSGTGAGYTFGSGTRLTVV.

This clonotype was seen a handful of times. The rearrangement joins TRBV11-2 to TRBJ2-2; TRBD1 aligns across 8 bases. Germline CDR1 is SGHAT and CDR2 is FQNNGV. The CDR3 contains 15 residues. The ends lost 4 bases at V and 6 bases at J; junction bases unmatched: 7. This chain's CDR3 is CASSSQGARAGELFF. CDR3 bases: TGTGCCAGCAGCTCCCAGGGGGCGCGGGCCGGGGAGCTGTTTTTT.

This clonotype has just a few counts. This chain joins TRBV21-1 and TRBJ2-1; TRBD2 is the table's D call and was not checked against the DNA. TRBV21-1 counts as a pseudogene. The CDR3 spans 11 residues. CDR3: CASNNSDEQFF. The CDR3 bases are TGTGCCAGCAACAATAGCGATGAGCAGTTCTTC.

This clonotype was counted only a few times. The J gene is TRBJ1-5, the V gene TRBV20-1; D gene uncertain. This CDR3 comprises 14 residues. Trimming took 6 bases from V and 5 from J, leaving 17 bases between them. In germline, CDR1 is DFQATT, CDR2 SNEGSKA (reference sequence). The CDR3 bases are TGCAGTGCCATCGTTGTAAAGTCTCATCAGCCCCAGCATTTT. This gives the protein CSAIVVKSHQPQHF.

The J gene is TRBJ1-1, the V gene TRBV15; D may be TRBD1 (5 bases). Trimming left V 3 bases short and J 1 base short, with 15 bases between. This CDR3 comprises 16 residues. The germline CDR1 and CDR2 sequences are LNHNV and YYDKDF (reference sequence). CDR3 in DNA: TGTGCCACCAGCAGGTTAGCGTCCCAGGGGAACACTGAAGCTTTCTTT. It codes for CATSRLASQGNTEAFF. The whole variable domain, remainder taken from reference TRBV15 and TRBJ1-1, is DAMVIQNPRYQVTQFGKPVTLSCSQTLNHNVMYWYQQKSSQAPKLLFHYYDKDFNNEADTPDNFQSRRPNTSFCFLDIRSPGLGDTAMYLCATSRLASQGNTEAFFGQGTRLTVV.

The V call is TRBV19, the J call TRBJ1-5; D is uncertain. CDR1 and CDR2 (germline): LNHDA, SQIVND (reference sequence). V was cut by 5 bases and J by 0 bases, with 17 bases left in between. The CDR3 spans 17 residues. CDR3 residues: CASSLAVKTYSNQPQHF. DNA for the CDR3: TGTGCCAGTAGTTTGGCAGTCAAGACGTATAGCAATCAGCCCCAGCATTTT.

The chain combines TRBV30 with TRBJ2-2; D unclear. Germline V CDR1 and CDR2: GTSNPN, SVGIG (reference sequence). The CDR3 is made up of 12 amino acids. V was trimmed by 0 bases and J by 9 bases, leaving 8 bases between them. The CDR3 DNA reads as TGTGCCTGGAGTGTATCCGCCCGGGAGCTGTTTTTT. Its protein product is CAWSVSARELFF.

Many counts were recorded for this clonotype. The DNA of the CDR3 is TGTGCCAGCAGCCAAGACGGGACCCCTGCAACTAATGAAAAACTGTTTTTT. This translates into CASSQDGTPATNEKLFF. V gene TRBV4-2 combines with J gene TRBJ1-4, with D maybe TRBD1 (5 bases). The V end was cut by 0 bases, the J end by 0 bases, with 11 bases between. Germline loops: CDR1 LGHNA, CDR2 YNFKEQ. CDR3 length: 17 amino acids.